These 17 T cell receptor beta chains share one sample of origin, sequenced in a study of blood T cells in healthy people across ages. PCR was performed a second time for roughly 7 to 12 cycles using a sample-barcoded 5' primer and a J-beta primer mix. One entry per CDR3 protein results from TCRdb running MiXCR on the 5' RACE reads. The sample carries more than 900,000 distinct CDR3 sequences, 25% recorded once. This sample also belongs to another study, concerning T cells of mothers and their children.

Sequenced: blood. These receptors were collected from a girl aged 2-9 years in good health.

As concerns this clonotype: One end of the junction fails to match germline, which may point to a read error. V gene TRBV12-3 or TRBV12-4 combines with J gene TRBJ1-2, with 7 bases that match TRBD1. CDR3 length: 15 residues. CDR3 coding DNA: TGTACCAGCAGTTCCGACAGGGAGAGTTCCGGTGACTACACCTTC. This codes for CTSSSDRESSGDYTF.

CDR3 sequence: CASSFQLVQGVFAEAFF. CDR3 nucleotide sequence: TGTGCCAGCAGCTTTCAATTGGTTCAGGGAGTATTTGCTGAAGCTTTCTTT. The chain recombines TRBV7-3 with TRBJ1-1; possible D gene TRBD1, 5 bases. The CDR3 extends over 17 amino acids. CDR1 and CDR2 (germline): SGHTA, FQGTGA. The ends were cut back, 3 bases at V and 6 bases at J, with 23 bases in the middle.

This CDR3 reads CASRPYTLEQYF. The CDR3 DNA sequence: TGTGCCAGCAGGCCCTACACTCTCGAGCAGTACTTC. The rearrangement links TRBV11-2 to TRBJ2-7; D remains ambiguous. Germline assignment: CDR1 SGHAT and CDR2 FQNNGV. The V end lost 6 bases, the J end lost 6 bases, and 12 bases lay between the germline ends. The CDR3 is 12 residues long.

The table lists this clonotype with a few counts. The V gene is TRBV7-8, the J gene TRBJ2-5, with D perhaps TRBD2 (6 bases). This CDR3 comprises 16 residues. The germline V gene encodes CDR1 SGHVS and CDR2 FQNEAQ. With 5 bases removed from V and 5 bases from J, the gap between germline ends came to 21 bases. DNA of the CDR3: TGTGCCAGCAGCCTTGGACCTCGGGGGAAAGACGAGACCCAGTACTTC. It yields the protein CASSLGPRGKDETQYF.

This clonotype came up a few times. This chain connects TRBV6-5 to TRBJ2-2; no clear D. The CDR3 is made up of 12 amino acids. Trimming took off 10 bases at V and 5 bases at J, with 11 bases between the two ends. Germline loops: CDR1 MNHEY, CDR2 SVGAGI. CDR3 sequence: CATVGSTGELFF. CDR3 coding DNA: TGTGCCACCGTCGGTTCAACCGGGGAGCTGTTTTTT.

This clonotype has a handful of counts. The chain is built from TRBV7-2 and TRBJ2-5; tentatively, D is TRBD2 (5 bases). The germline gives CDR1 SGHTA, CDR2 FQGNSA. V dropped 5 bases and J dropped 3 bases, with 16 bases sitting between them. This CDR3 has 15 residues. As DNA, the CDR3 is TGTGCCAGCAGCCTCAGACTATTTGCGGAAGAGACCCAGTACTTC. This sequence encodes CASSLRLFAEETQYF.

This clonotype was detected a few times. V gene TRBV11-2 combines with J gene TRBJ1-2; unclear D gene. V was shortened by 1 base and J by 8 bases, with 14 bases between the two germline ends. CDR3 length equals 14 residues. The germline V gene has CDR1 SGHAT and CDR2 FQNNGV. The chain's CDR3 is CASSLVGSSGGYTF. The CDR3 bases are TGTGCCAGCAGCTTAGTAGGCAGTTCGGGGGGCTACACCTTC. The full variable domain, in which reference TRBV11-2 and TRBJ1-2 provide the parts outside the CDR3, is EAGVAQSPRYKIIEKRQSVAFWCNPISGHATLYWYQQILGQGPKLLIQFQNNGVVDDSQLPKDRFSAERLKGVDSTLKIQPAKLEDSAVYLCASSLVGSSGGYTFGSGTRLTVV.

This rearrangement joins TRBV7-9 to TRBJ2-3; D is uncertain. The germline gives CDR1 SEHNR, CDR2 FQNEAQ (reference sequence). The CDR3 is made up of 14 amino acids. Trimming took 2 bases from V and 2 from J, leaving 8 bases between them. The CDR3 sequence is CASSLRPNTDTQYF. The CDR3 DNA is TGTGCCAGCAGCTTACGGCCCAACACAGATACGCAGTATTTT.

The V call is TRBV20-1, the J call TRBJ2-7; perhaps D is TRBD1 or TRBD2 (5 bases each). Germline CDR1 is DFQATT and CDR2 is SNEGSKA (reference sequence). The CDR3 extends over 14 amino acids. Trimming left V 3 bases short and J 2 bases short, with 14 bases between. The CDR3, as DNA: TGCAGTGCTAGCCGGGACCTCTATGCCTACGAGCAGTACTTC. It yields the protein CSASRDLYAYEQYF.

The chain joins TRBV7-8 to TRBJ1-1; D is unclear. Germline loops: CDR1 SGHVS, CDR2 FQNEAQ. Trimming took off 8 bases at V and 7 bases at J, with 14 bases between the two ends. This CDR3 is 12 amino acids long. The CDR3, as DNA: TGTGCCAGCGGTGTGAATATCCTTGAAGCTTTCTTT. This gives the protein CASGVNILEAFF.

In its sample, this clonotype was seen many times. An end of the junction differs from the germline gene, which may be a read error. V usage is TRBV7-8 and J usage is TRBJ2-1; 8 bases line up with TRBD2. The germline V gene has CDR1 SGHVS and CDR2 FQNEAQ. CDR3 size: 15 residues. The CDR3: CASSLASGYYNEQFF. The CDR3 DNA is TGTGCCAGTAGCTTGGCTAGCGGGTATTACAATGAGCAGTTCTTC.

The CDR3 spells CSALLAGPDNEQFF. CDR3 nucleotides: TGCAGTGCCCTGCTAGCGGGGCCGGACAATGAGCAGTTCTTC. The chain recombines TRBV20-1 with TRBJ2-5; 9 bases line up with TRBD2. The J call could be wrong; TRBJ2-1 is a better fit for the DNA end. The length of the CDR3 is 14 residues. The germline V gene has CDR1 DFQATT and CDR2 SNEGSKA (reference sequence).

This clonotype was counted a few times. The chain recombines TRBV6-5 with TRBJ2-3, with 7 bases fitting TRBD1. Losses at the gene ends were 2 bases for V and 0 bases for J; bases not matched to a gene: 2. Germline V gives CDR1 MNHEY, CDR2 SVGAGI. The CDR3 runs 15 residues. This chain's CDR3 is CASSYGQASTDTQYF. The CDR3 DNA reads TGTGCCAGCAGTTACGGACAGGCTAGCACAGATACGCAGTATTTT.

The chain combines TRBV14 with TRBJ2-5; D is unresolved. TRBJ2-7 explains the end of the DNA better; the J call may be wrong. The CDR3 runs 13 residues. Germline lookup yields CDR1 SGHDN and CDR2 FVKESK. The CDR3 reads CASSQVNSYEQYF. CDR3 nucleotide sequence: TGTGCCAGCAGCCAAGTGAACTCCTACGAGCAGTACTTC.

This clonotype has just a few counts. CDR3 sequence reads: CSARVFGIQDSERKRDQPQHF. As DNA, the CDR3 is TGCAGTGCCCGAGTTTTTGGGATCCAAGACTCCGAGCGAAAACGGGATCAGCCCCAGCATTTT. J is TRBJ1-5 and V is TRBV20-1; D remains unclear. The length of the CDR3 is 21 residues. CDR1 DFQATT and CDR2 SNEGSKA come from the germline V gene (reference sequence). Trimming removed 6 bases from V and 5 bases from J, with 38 bases in between.

V usage is TRBV20-1 and J usage is TRBJ1-2, with a tentative D call TRBD1 (5 bases). V gave up 5 bases and J gave up 8 bases, with 21 bases separating them. This CDR3 region has 14 residues. Germline CDR1 DFQATT, CDR2 SNEGSKA (reference sequence). The CDR3 is CSASVGDGGWGYTF. CDR3 bases: TGCAGTGCTTCAGTGGGGGACGGCGGCTGGGGCTACACCTTC.

This clonotype was picked up a small number of times. The chain carries TRBV28 and TRBJ2-5, with unresolved D. V lost 5 bases and J lost 2, with 15 bases in between. The CDR3 has 15 residues. Germline-derived CDR1 and CDR2 are MDHEN and SYDVKM. The CDR3 region has the DNA TGTGCCAGCAGTCAACCTCTGGATGGTCAAGAGACCCAGTACTTC. Translating it yields CASSQPLDGQETQYF.